The next 19 T cell receptor beta chains were all read from a single sample in a study of cytomegalovirus exposure and HLA in healthy donors. The PCR made use of 60 Vbeta and 13 Jbeta primers. Profiling relied on immunoSEQ multiplex PCR, and the TCRdb table lists in-frame clones only, not all of them. Reported are some 96,000 clones; the ten largest clones contain 3% to 4%. Sequencing used PBMCs. The receptors stem from a woman in her twenties or thirties in good health and CMV-seronegative.

The chain links TRBV4-1 to TRBJ1-2; D gene unclear. CDR1 MGHRA and CDR2 YSYEKL come from the germline V gene. CDR3 size: 14 residues. Trimming took off 0 bases at V and 8 bases at J, with 13 bases between the two ends. In DNA, the CDR3 is TGCGCCAGCAGCCAAGATCGGTCAGGTGTCGGCTACACCTTC. It is translated as CASSQDRSGVGYTF.

The chain uses TRBV10-3 and TRBJ1-1; 7 nucleotides align to TRBD1. The germline CDR1 and CDR2 sequences are ENHRY and SYGVKD. With 0 bases clipped from V and 7 bases from J, the junction kept 8 bases outside the gene matches. The CDR3 runs 15 residues. CDR3 protein: CAISESKGASSEAFF. As DNA, the CDR3 is TGTGCCATCAGTGAGTCGAAGGGGGCTAGTAGTGAAGCTTTCTTT.

J is TRBJ2-7 and V is TRBV29-1; 7 nucleotides align to TRBD2. The V gene end was trimmed by 3 bases and the J gene end by 2 bases; junction bases not matched to a gene: 7. From germline, CDR1 is SQVTM and CDR2 ANQGSEA. CDR3 size: 14 residues. For the CDR3, the DNA is TGCAGCGTTGAGGCTAGCGGTGCTACCTACGAGCAGTACTTC. This sequence encodes CSVEASGATYEQYF.

The chain has TRBV28 and TRBJ1-1; D is unresolved. The CDR3 spans 12 residues. V lost 1 base, J lost 6 bases, and 6 bases lay in between. Germline V gene data show CDR1 as MDHEN and CDR2 as SYDVKM. The CDR3 protein is CASSLSRSEAFF. The CDR3 bases are TGTGCCAGCAGTTTATCCAGGTCTGAAGCTTTCTTT.

This chain uses TRBV2 with TRBJ2-3; TRBD2 aligns across 12 bases. The CDR3 consists of 14 residues. CDR1 SNHLY and CDR2 FYNNEI come from the germline V gene. Germline trimming cut 9 bases from V and 2 bases from J; bases unmatched to any gene: 3. The CDR3 here is CASGLAGTTDTQYF. DNA for the CDR3: TGTGCCAGTGGACTAGCGGGGACCACAGATACGCAGTATTTT.

The gene calls are TRBV6-1 and TRBJ2-7, with D perhaps TRBD1 (5 bases). Germline-derived CDR1 and CDR2 are MNHNS and SASEGT. CDR3 length: 13 residues. V lost 8 bases and J lost 2, with 13 bases in between. CDR3 sequence reads: CASLLTDAYEQYF. The CDR3 coding sequence is TGTGCCAGCCTTCTGACAGATGCCTACGAGCAGTACTTC.

This chain joins TRBV27 and TRBJ2-5; 7 bases map to TRBD1. The end of the DNA is better explained by TRBJ2-7, so the J call may be wrong. Germline V gene data show CDR1 as MNHEY and CDR2 as SMNVEV (reference sequence). This CDR3 has 13 residues. CDR3 nucleotide sequence: TGTGCCAGCCGACAGGGTAGCTCCTACGAGCAGTACTTC. Its translation: CASRQGSSYEQYF.

V gene TRBV6-5 combines with J gene TRBJ2-5, with D perhaps TRBD2 (7 bases). Trimming took 0 bases from V and 7 from J, leaving 12 bases between them. CDR1 and CDR2 (germline): MNHEY, SVGAGI. This CDR3 is 14 amino acids long. The CDR3 region is CASSYSGRGGTQYF. The DNA of the CDR3 is TGTGCCAGCAGTTACTCGGGGAGGGGGGGGACCCAGTACTTC.

The chain joins TRBV5-4 to TRBJ2-5; 11 bases line up with TRBD2. V lost 0 bases to trimming and J lost 2 bases; unmatched junction nucleotides: 3. The germline CDR1 and CDR2 sequences are SGHNT and YYREEE (reference sequence). This CDR3 spans 16 amino acids. For the CDR3, the DNA is TGTGCCAGCAGCTTGGGACTAGCGGGACTTCAAGAGACCCAGTACTTC. Translated: CASSLGLAGLQETQYF.

V and J are TRBV14 and TRBJ1-6, with 9 bases that match TRBD1. Germline-derived CDR1 and CDR2 are SGHDN and FVKESK. The CDR3 runs to 16 residues. J lost 7 bases, V lost 4 bases, and 8 bases had no gene match. The CDR3 DNA reads as TGTGCCAGCAGCCGACGGCCGGGACAGGGAAATTCACCCCTCCACTTT. Amino acid sequence: CASSRRPGQGNSPLHF.

The genes are TRBV29-1 and TRBJ2-7, with 8 bases matching TRBD1. The CDR3 is 11 amino acids. With V trimmed by 3 bases and J by 7 bases, 2 bases remained unmatched. Germline V gives CDR1 SQVTM, CDR2 ANQGSEA. CDR3 in amino acids: CSVEDREEQYF. The CDR3 nucleotides read TGCAGCGTTGAGGACAGGGAAGAGCAGTACTTC.

CDR3 coding DNA: TGTGCCAGCAGTGAAAGACAGGGGATCTCCTACGAGCAGTACTTC. Translated: CASSERQGISYEQYF. The chain has TRBV6-1 and TRBJ2-7; the match to TRBD1 covers 8 bases. The CDR3 length is 15 residues. The V segment lost 2 bases and the J segment 0 bases; nucleotides outside the gene matches: 3. In germline, CDR1 is MNHNS, CDR2 SASEGT.

The chain joins TRBV28 to TRBJ2-7; D possibly corresponds to TRBD1 (6 bases). CDR3 size: 13 residues. Germline V gives CDR1 MDHEN, CDR2 SYDVKM. V shed 3 bases and J shed 6 bases, with 12 bases lying between them. The DNA of the CDR3 is TGTGCCAGCAGTTTGCCAGGGGCTTCCGAGCAGTACTTC. Its translation is CASSLPGASEQYF.

The chain has TRBV27 and TRBJ2-7, with TRBD1 matching over 9 bases. This CDR3 is built from 14 residues. The germline V gene encodes CDR1 MNHEY and CDR2 SMNVEV (reference sequence). J was trimmed by 5 bases and V by 5 bases; bases with no gene match: 7. CDR3 sequence reads: CASSPGQGLDEQYF. Written as DNA, the CDR3 is TGTGCCAGCAGTCCGGGACAGGGTCTCGACGAGCAGTACTTC.

V is TRBV7-3 and J is TRBJ1-1; tentatively, D is TRBD1 (6 bases). With 5 bases removed from V and 1 base from J, the gap between germline ends came to 20 bases. This CDR3 has 17 residues. From germline, CDR1 is SGHTA and CDR2 FQGTGA. DNA for the CDR3: TGTGCCAGCAGCGCTAGACGCCGGGACATCTCGAACACTGAAGCTTTCTTT. Protein: CASSARRRDISNTEAFF.

V usage is TRBV6-1 and J usage is TRBJ1-5; maybe TRBD1 (5 bases). Trimming removed 4 bases at V and 8 bases at J, with 12 bases between. In germline, CDR1 is MNHNS, CDR2 SASEGT. The CDR3 is 13 residues long. CDR3 sequence: CASSADAREPQHF. CDR3 DNA sequence: TGTGCCAGCAGTGCCGACGCCAGGGAGCCCCAGCATTTT.

J is TRBJ1-4 and V is TRBV19; 8 nucleotides align to TRBD1. The CDR3 is made up of 15 amino acids. Germline-derived CDR1 and CDR2 are LNHDA and SQIVND (reference sequence). V was pared by 3 bases and J by 6 bases, with 6 bases of the junction left unmatched. CDR3 nucleotides: TGTGCCAGTAGTATCTCCTCAGGGGGCTATGAAAAACTGTTTTTT. Residues: CASSISSGGYEKLFF.

J is TRBJ2-3 and V is TRBV4-1; TRBD1 aligns across 7 bases. V shed 0 bases and J 1 base; nucleotides not matched to a gene: 7. The CDR3 has 17 amino acids. Per germline, CDR1 MGHRA and CDR2 YSYEKL. The CDR3 is CASSQDRGPWGTDTQYF. CDR3 sequence (DNA): TGCGCCAGCAGCCAAGATAGGGGGCCTTGGGGCACAGATACGCAGTATTTT.

V gene TRBV5-4 combines with J gene TRBJ2-1; possible D gene TRBD2, 5 bases. The ends were cut back, 0 bases at V and 7 bases at J, with 14 bases in the middle. Germline CDR1 SGHNT, CDR2 YYREEE (reference sequence). The CDR3 covers 15 residues. CDR3 sequence reads: CASSLGRGFGNEQFF. The CDR3 coding sequence is TGTGCCAGCAGCTTGGGCCGCGGGTTCGGAAATGAGCAGTTCTTC.